This T cell receptor (beta chain) was identified in a study of blood T cell repertoires in COVID-19 (dated by TCRdb to between 2020 and 2021). Background on the whole study: Samples covering the acute and convalescent phases of COVID-19 were provided by collaborators in the United States, Italy and Spain. The prospective study material was composed of cDNA or gDNA derived from T cells, B-cell-depleted T cells, or PBMCs. The dataset comprised deeply sampled blood TCRbeta repertoires from subjects exposed to, actively infected with, or recovered from COVID-19. A freely available public database, intended as a resource for researchers studying the immune response to SARS-CoV-2, is where the repertoires were released. The samples were drawn from two sources: the first 160 participants of the ongoing ImmuneRACE study, and 950 to 1,500 subjects contributed by 6 global collaborators. A de-identified subject ID, COVID-19 status, age in years and sex were almost always included in the sample metadata. HLA class I and class II types, where available, came from metadata supplied by the sample provider rather than from assay-based typing. What the study reported, not specific to this receptor: The amount of clinical and demographic metadata varied by source and participant and was provided uncurated.

TCRbeta CDR3 regions were amplified from genomic DNA by means of the immunoSEQ Assay, a bias-controlled multiplex PCR. Processing in the source paper ran as follows. Within the assay, amplification of reference gene primers was used to estimate how many nucleated cells each sample contained. To quantify the absolute abundance of each unique TCRbeta CDR3 rearrangement, sequence reads were collapsed and filtered. For each sample, productive Simpson clonality was calculated by taking the square root of Simpson's diversity index across productive rearrangements. TCRdb re-hosts the immuneACCESS table, in-frame sequences only. Its copies lack some clones; in the studies checked, an unresolved V gene accounts for under half of them, and the cause for the rest is not known. V, J and clone size are those of that table, while D and trimming were read from the DNA. Within this sample are 53,000 or so clones, with around 85% of them counted one time only. Clones ranked in the top ten supply roughly 15% of the sample.

Each collaborating institution followed its own protocols to collect whole blood in K2EDTA tubes. For TCRbeta analysis, collaborator samples were shipped as frozen whole blood, as isolated PBMCs, or as DNA extracted from either sample type. With respect to this clone: What this receptor recognizes is not known. No base-level quality is on record; no much larger clone is a single base apart.

Sequencing was carried out using peripheral blood. The sequence was obtained from a man between 65 and 85 years old with active COVID-19.

The DNA reads as follows: TGTGCCAGCAGCTTCGGAGCAGGGGAAGCTTTCTTT. This sequence encodes CASSFGAGEAFF. The sequence joins TRBV11-3 to TRBJ1-1, with TRBD1 tentatively as D gene (5 bases match). The germline ends are 10 bases apart after V is trimmed by 3 bases and J by 8 bases. CDR1 SGHNT and CDR2 YENEEA are derived from the germline V gene. The CDR3 runs 12 amino acids, cysteine and phenylalanine included. Left in the record is the CDR3 DNA by itself, 36 bases read in frame from the first base.